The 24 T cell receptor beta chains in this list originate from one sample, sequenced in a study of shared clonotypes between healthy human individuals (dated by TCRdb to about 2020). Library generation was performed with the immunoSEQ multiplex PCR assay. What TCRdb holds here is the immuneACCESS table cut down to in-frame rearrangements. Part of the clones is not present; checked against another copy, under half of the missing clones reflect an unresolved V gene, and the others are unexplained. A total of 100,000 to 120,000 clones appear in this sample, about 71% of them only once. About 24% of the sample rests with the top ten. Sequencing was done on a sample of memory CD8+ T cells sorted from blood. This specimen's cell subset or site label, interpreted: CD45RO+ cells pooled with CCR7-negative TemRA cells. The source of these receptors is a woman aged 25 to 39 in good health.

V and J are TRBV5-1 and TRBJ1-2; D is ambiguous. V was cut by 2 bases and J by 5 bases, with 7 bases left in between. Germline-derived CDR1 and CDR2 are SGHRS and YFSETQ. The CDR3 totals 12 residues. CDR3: CASSLSGYGYTF. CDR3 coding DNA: TGCGCCAGCAGCTTATCAGGATATGGCTACACCTTC.

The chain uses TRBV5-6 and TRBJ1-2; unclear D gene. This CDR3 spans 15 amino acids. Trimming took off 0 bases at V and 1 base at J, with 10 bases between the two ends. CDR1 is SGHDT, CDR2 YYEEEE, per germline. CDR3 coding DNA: TGTGCCAGCAGCTTGGCGACCTACATTAACTATGGCTACACCTTC. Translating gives CASSLATYINYGYTF.

The chain's CDR3 is CASSRQAGGYEQYF. Written as DNA, the CDR3 is TGTGCCAGTAGCCGTCAAGCGGGAGGCTACGAGCAGTACTTC. The chain uses TRBV19 and TRBJ2-7; 9 bases map to TRBD2. Germline V lookup: CDR1 LNHDA, CDR2 SQIVND (reference sequence). The V segment lost 6 bases and the J segment 3 bases; nucleotides outside the gene matches: 6. The CDR3 covers 14 residues.

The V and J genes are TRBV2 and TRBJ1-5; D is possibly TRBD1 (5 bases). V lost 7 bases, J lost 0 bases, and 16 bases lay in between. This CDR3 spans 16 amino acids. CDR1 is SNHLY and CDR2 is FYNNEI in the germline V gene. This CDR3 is CASNRAGDHSNQPQHF. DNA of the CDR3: TGTGCCAGCAACCGAGCGGGGGACCATAGCAATCAGCCCCAGCATTTT. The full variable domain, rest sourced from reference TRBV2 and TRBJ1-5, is EPEVTQTPSHQVTQMGQEVILRCVPISNHLYFYWYRQILGQKVEFLVSFYNNEISEKSEIFDDQFSVERPDGSNFTLKIRSTKLEDSAMYFCASNRAGDHSNQPQHFGDGTRLSIL.

The DNA for the CDR3 is TGCGCCAGCAGTGCGGGGGCTAGCGGGGGGACTTACGAGCAGTACTTC. This translates into CASSAGASGGTYEQYF. The genes are TRBV10-1 and TRBJ2-7; 11 bases are a match to TRBD2. The CDR3 is made up of 16 amino acids. Germline CDR1 reads WNHNN; CDR2 reads SYGVQD (reference sequence). Unmatched junction bases numbered 9, after V lost 4 bases and J lost 4 bases.

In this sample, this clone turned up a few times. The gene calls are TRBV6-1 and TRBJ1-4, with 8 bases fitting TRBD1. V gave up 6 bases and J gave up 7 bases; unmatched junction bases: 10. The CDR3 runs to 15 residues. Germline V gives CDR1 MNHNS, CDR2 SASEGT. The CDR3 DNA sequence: TGTGCCAGCAGGGACAGGGTGGCCCTCGGTGAAAAACTGTTTTTT. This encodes CASRDRVALGEKLFF.

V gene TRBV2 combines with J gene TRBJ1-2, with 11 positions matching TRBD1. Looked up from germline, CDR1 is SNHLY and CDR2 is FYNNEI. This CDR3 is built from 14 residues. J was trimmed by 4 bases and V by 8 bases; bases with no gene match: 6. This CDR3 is CASLGQGVIYGYTF. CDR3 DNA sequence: TGTGCCAGCTTGGGACAGGGGGTGATCTATGGCTACACCTTC. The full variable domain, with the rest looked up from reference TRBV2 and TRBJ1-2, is EPEVTQTPSHQVTQMGQEVILRCVPISNHLYFYWYRQILGQKVEFLVSFYNNEISEKSEIFDDQFSVERPDGSNFTLKIRSTKLEDSAMYFCASLGQGVIYGYTFGSGTRLTVV.

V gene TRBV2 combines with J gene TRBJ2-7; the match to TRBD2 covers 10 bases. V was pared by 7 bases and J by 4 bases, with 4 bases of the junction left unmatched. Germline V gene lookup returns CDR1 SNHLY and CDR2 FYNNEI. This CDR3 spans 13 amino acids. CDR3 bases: TGTGCCAGCAAGGCTAGCGGGAGATACGAGCAGTACTTC. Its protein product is CASKASGRYEQYF.

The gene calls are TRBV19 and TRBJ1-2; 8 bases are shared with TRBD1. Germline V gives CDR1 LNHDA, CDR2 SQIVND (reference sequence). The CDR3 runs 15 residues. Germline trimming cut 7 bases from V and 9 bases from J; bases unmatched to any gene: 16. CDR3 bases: TGTGCCAGTATCTCCCCCATGACAGGGGCTAGGAGCTACACCTTC. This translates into CASISPMTGARSYTF.

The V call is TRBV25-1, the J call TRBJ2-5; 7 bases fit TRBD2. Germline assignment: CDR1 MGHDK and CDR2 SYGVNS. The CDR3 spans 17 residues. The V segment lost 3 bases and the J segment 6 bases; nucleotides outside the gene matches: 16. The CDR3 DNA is TGTGCCAGCAGTGACCCTCCGGCTAGCGGTGATCGTAAGACCCAGTACTTC. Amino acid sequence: CASSDPPASGDRKTQYF.

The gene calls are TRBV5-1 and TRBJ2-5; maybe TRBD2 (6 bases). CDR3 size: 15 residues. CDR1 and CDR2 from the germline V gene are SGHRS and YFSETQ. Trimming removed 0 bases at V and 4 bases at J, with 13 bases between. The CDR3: CASSLVSGEGETQYF. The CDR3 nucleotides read TGCGCCAGCAGCTTGGTTTCGGGAGAGGGAGAGACCCAGTACTTC.

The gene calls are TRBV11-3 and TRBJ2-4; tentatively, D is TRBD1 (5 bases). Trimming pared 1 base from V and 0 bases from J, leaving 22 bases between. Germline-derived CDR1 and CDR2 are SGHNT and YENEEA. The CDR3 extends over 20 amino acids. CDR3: CASSLGPRRASESAKNIQYF. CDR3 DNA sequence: TGTGCCAGCAGCTTAGGGCCACGCAGGGCCTCAGAATCAGCCAAAAACATTCAGTACTTC.

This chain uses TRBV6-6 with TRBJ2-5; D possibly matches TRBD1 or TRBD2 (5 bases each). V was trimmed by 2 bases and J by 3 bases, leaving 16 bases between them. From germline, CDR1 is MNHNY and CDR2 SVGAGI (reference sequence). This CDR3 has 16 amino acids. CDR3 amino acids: CASSYTRGPEEETQYF. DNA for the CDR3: TGTGCCAGCAGTTACACAAGGGGACCCGAGGAAGAGACCCAGTACTTC.

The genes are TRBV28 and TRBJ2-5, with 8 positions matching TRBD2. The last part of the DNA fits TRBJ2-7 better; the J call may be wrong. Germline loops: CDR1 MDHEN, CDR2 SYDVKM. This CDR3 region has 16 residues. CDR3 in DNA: TGTGCCAGCAGTGTTCATCTAGCGGGCCCGTCCTACGAGCAGTACTTC. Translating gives CASSVHLAGPSYEQYF.

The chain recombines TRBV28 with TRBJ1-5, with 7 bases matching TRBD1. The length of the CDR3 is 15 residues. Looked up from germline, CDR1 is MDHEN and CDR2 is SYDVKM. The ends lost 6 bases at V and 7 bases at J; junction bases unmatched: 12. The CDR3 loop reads CASSLGPKQGQPQHF. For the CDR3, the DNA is TGTGCCAGCAGCTTGGGGCCAAAACAGGGGCAGCCCCAGCATTTT.

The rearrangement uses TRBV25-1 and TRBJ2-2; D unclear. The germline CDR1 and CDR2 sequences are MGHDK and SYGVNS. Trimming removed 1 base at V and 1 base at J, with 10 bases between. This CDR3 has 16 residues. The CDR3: CASSESRAGNTGELFF. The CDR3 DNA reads TGTGCCAGCAGTGAATCGCGCGCAGGGAACACCGGGGAGCTGTTTTTT.

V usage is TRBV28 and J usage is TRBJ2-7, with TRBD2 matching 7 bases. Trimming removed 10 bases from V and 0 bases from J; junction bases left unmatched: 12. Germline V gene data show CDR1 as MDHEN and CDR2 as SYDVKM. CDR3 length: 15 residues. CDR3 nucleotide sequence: TGTGCCAAACCGGAGAGGGCTAGCGGCTCCTACGAGCAGTACTTC. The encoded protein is CAKPERASGSYEQYF.

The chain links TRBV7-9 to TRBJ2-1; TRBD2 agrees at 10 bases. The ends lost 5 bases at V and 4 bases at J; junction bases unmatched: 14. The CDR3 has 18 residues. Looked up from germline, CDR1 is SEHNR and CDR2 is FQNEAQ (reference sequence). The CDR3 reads CASSPPLGSGRRYNEQFF. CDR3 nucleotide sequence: TGTGCCAGCAGCCCCCCCCTGGGTAGCGGGAGGAGGTACAATGAGCAGTTCTTC.

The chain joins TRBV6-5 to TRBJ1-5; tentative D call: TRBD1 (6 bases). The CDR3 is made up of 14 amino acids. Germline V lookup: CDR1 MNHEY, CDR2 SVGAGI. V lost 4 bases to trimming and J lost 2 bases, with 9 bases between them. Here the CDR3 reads CASSLGHGNQPQHF. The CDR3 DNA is TGTGCCAGCAGTTTGGGACACGGCAATCAGCCCCAGCATTTT.

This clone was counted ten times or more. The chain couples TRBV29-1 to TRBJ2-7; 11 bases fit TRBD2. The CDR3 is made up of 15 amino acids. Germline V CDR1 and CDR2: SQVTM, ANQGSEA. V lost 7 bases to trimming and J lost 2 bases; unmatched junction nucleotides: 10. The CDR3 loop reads CSGLAGNRETYEQYF. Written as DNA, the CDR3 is TGCAGCGGACTAGCGGGAAATAGGGAGACCTACGAGCAGTACTTC.

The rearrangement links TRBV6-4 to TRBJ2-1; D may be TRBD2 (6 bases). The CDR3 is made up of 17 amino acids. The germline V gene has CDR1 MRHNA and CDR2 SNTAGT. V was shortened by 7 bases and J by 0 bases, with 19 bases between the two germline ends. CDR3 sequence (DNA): TGTGCCAGCAACATCCTAGCGCCAACTAGCTCCTACAATGAGCAGTTCTTC. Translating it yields CASNILAPTSSYNEQFF.

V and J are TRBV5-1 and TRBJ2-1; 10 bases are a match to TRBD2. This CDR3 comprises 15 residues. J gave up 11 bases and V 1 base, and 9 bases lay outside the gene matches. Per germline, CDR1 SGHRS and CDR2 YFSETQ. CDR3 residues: CASSLPRTSGRQQFF. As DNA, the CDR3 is TGCGCCAGCAGCTTGCCCCGGACTAGCGGAAGACAGCAGTTCTTC.

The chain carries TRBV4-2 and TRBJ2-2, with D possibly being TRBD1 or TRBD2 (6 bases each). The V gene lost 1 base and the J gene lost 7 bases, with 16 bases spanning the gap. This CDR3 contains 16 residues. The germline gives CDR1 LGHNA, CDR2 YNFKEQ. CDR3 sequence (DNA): TGTGCCAGCAGCCAAGTTACGGGGGCCACTTTCGGGGAGCTGTTTTTT. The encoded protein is CASSQVTGATFGELFF.

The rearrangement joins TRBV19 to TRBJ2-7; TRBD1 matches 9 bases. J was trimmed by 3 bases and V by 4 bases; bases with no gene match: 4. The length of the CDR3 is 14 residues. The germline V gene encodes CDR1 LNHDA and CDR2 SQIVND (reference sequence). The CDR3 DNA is TGTGCCAGTAGTAAACCGGGACAGGGCTACGAGCAGTACTTC. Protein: CASSKPGQGYEQYF.